This T cell receptor beta chain was observed in a study of shared clonotypes between healthy human individuals. Here immunoSEQ multiplex PCR was the method, and the copy in TCRdb shows in-frame clones only, minus some. The sample contains 2 million to 3 million clones, approximately 93% of which appear only once. Germline CDR1 is SGHDT and CDR2 is YYEEEE. V lost 4 bases to trimming and J lost 8 bases; unmatched junction nucleotides: 3. This CDR3 spans 12 amino acids. The chain carries TRBV5-6 and TRBJ2-7, with 10 positions matching TRBD2. The TCR sequence derives from a man aged 18 to 29 in good health. Some clones in this sample may be carry-over from other donors' samples. The sequenced sample consisted of naive CD4+ T cells from PBMCs. Subset defined: CD45RA+ positively selected. In nucleotides, the CDR3 is TGTGCCAGCAGCCTAGCGGGAGAGAAGCAGTACTTC. It translates to CASSLAGEKQYF.